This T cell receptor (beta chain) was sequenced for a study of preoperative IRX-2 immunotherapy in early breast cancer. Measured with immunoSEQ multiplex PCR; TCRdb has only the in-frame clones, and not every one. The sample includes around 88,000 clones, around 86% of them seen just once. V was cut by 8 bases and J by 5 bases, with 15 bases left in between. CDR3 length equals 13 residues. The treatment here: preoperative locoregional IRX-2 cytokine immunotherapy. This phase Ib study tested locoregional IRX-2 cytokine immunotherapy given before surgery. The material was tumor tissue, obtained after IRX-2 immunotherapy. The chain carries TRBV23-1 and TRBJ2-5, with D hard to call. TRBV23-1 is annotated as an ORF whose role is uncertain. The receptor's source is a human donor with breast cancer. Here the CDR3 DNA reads TGCGCCAGCCGTATCCAGGAAGAGGAGACCCAGTACTTC. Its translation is CASRIQEEETQYF.